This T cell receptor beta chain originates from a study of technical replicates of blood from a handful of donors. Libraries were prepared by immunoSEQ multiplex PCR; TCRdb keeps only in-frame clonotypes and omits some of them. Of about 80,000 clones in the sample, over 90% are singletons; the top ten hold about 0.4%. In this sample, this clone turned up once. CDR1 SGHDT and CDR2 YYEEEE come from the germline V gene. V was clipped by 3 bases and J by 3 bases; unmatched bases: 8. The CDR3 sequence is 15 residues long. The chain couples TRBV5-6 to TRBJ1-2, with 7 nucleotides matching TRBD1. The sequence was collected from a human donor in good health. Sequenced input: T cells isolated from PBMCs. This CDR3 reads CASSYLTGVDYGYTF. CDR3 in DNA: TGTGCCAGCAGCTACCTAACAGGGGTCGACTATGGCTACACCTTC.